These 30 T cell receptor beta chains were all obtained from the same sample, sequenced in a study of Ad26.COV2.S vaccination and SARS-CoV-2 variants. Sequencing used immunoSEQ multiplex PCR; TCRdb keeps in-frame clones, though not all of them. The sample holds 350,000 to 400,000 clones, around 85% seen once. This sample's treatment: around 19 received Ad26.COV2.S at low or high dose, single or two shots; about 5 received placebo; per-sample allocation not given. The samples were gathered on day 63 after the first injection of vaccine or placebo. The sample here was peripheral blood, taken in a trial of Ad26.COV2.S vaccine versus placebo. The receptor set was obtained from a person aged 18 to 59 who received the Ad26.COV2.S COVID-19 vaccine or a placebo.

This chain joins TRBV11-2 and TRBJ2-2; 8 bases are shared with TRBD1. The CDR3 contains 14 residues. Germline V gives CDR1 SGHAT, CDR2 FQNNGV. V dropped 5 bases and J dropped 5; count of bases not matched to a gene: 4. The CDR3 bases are TGTGCCAGCAGCGTCAACAGGGGGACCGGGGAGCTGTTTTTT. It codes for CASSVNRGTGELFF. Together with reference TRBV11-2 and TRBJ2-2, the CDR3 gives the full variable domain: EAGVAQSPRYKIIEKRQSVAFWCNPISGHATLYWYQQILGQGPKLLIQFQNNGVVDDSQLPKDRFSAERLKGVDSTLKIQPAKLEDSAVYLCASSVNRGTGELFFGEGSRLTVL.

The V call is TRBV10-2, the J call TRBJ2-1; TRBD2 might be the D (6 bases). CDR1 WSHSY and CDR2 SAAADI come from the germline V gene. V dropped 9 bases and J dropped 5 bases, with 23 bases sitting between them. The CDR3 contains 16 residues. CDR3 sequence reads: CASRYQGGNTDNEQFF. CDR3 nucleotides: TGCGCCAGTAGATACCAGGGAGGCAATACTGACAATGAGCAGTTCTTC.

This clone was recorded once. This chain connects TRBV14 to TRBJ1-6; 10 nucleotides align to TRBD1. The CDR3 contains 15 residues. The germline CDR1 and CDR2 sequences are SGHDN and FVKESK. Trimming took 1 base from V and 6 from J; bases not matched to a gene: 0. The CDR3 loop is CASSQGTGGNSPLHF. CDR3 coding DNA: TGTGCCAGCAGCCAAGGGACAGGGGGTAATTCACCCCTCCACTTT. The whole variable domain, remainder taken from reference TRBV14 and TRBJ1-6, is EAGVTQFPSHSVIEKGQTVTLRCDPISGHDNLYWYRRVMGKEIKFLLHFVKESKQDESGMPNNRFLAERTGGTYSTLKVQPAELEDSGVYFCASSQGTGGNSPLHFGNGTRLTVT.

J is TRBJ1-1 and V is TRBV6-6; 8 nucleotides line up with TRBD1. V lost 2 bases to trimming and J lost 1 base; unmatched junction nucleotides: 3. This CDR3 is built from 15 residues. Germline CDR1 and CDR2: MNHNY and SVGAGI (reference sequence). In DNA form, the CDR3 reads TGTGCCAGCAGTTACGGGGGACAGGCGAACACTGAAGCTTTCTTT. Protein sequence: CASSYGGQANTEAFF.

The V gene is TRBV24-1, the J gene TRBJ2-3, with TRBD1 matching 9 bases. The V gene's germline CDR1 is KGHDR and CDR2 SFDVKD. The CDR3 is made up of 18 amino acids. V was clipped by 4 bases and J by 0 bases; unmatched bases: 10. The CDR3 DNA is TGTGCCACCAGTGACCCGCCCAACAGGGGGCGTAGCACAGATACGCAGTATTTT. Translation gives CATSDPPNRGRSTDTQYF.

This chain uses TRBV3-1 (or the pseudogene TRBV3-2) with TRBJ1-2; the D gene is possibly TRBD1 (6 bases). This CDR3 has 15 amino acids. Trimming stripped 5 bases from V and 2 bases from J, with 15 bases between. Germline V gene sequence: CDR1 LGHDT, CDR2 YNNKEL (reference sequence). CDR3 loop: CASSFNSGANYGYTF. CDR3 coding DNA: TGTGCCAGCAGCTTTAACTCGGGGGCCAACTATGGCTACACCTTC.

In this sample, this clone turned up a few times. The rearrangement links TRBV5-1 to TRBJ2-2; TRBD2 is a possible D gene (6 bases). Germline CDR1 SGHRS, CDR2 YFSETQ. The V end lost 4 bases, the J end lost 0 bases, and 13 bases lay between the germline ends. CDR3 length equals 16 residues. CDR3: CASSPWDFANTGELFF. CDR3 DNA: TGCGCCAGCAGCCCTTGGGACTTCGCGAACACCGGGGAGCTGTTTTTT.

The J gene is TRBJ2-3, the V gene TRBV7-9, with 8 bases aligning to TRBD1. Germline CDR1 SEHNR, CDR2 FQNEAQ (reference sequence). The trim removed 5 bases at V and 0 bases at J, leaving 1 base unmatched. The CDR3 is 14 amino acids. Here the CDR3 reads CASSQGASTDTQYF. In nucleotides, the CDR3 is TGTGCCAGCAGCCAGGGGGCGAGCACAGATACGCAGTATTTT.

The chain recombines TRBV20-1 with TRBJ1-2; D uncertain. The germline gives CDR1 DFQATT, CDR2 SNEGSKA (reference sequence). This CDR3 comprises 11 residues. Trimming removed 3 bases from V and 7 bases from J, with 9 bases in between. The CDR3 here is CSASGPAGYTF. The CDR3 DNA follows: TGCAGTGCTAGTGGACCCGCTGGCTACACCTTC.

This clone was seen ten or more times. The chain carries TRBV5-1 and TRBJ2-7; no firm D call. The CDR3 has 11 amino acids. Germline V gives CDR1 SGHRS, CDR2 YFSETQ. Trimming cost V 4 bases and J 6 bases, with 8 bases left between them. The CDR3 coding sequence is TGCGCCAGCAGCCTCTTCGGCGAGCAGTACTTC. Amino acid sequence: CASSLFGEQYF.

The CDR3 is CASSLVGTDFMNTEAFF. For the CDR3, the DNA is TGTGCCAGCAGCTTAGTGGGGACGGACTTCATGAACACTGAAGCTTTCTTT. V gene TRBV11-2 combines with J gene TRBJ1-1; D is possibly TRBD1 (5 bases). The CDR3 has 17 residues. CDR1 is SGHAT, CDR2 FQNNGV, per germline. The V end was cut by 1 base, the J end by 0 bases, with 15 bases between.

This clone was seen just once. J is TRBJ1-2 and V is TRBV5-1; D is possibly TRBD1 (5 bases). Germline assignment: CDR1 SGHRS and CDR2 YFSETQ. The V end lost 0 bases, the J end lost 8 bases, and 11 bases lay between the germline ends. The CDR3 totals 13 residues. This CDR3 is CASSLGSQGGYTF. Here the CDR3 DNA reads TGCGCCAGCAGCTTGGGTTCCCAGGGAGGCTACACCTTC. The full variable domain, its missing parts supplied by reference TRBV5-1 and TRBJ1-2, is KAGVTQTPRYLIKTRGQQVTLSCSPISGHRSVSWYQQTPGQGLQFLFEYFSETQRNKGNFPGRFSGRQFSNSRSEMNVSTLELGDSALYLCASSLGSQGGYTFGSGTRLTVV.

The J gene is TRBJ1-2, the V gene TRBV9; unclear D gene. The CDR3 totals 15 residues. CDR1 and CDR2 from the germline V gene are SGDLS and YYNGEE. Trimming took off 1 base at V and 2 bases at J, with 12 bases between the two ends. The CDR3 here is CASSVFPDVNYGYTF. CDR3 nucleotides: TGTGCCAGCAGCGTATTCCCGGACGTAAACTATGGCTACACCTTC.

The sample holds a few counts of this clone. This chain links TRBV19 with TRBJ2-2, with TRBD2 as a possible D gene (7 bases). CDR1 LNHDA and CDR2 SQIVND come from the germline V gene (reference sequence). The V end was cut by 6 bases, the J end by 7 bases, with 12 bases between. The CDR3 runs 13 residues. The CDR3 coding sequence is TGTGCCAGTAGCGGACAGCGGGGCGGGGAGCTGTTTTTT. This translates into CASSGQRGGELFF.

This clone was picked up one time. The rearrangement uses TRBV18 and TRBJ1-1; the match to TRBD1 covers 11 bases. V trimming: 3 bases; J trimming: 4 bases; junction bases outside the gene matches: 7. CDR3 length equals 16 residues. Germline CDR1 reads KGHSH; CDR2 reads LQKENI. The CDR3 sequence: CASSPPGQGVFTEAFF. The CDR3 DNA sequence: TGTGCCAGCTCACCTCCGGGACAGGGGGTTTTCACTGAAGCTTTCTTT.

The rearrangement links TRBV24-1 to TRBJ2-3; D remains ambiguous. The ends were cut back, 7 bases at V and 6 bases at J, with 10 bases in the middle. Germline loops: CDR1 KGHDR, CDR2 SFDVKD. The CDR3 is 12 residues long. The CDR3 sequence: CATRGLGDTQYF. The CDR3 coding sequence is TGTGCCACCAGGGGATTGGGGGATACGCAGTATTTT.

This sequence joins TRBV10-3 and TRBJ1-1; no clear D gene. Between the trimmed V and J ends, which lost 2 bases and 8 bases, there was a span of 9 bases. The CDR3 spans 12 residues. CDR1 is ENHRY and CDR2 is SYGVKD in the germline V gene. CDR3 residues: CAISEDVGEAFF. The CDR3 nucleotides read TGTGCCATCAGTGAGGACGTAGGGGAAGCTTTCTTT.

The DNA of the CDR3 is TGTGCCAGCAGCTTATTCCCCTCCGGGAATGAGCAGTTCTTC. Translated, it gives CASSLFPSGNEQFF. V usage is TRBV6-2 or TRBV6-3 and J usage is TRBJ2-1; D is unresolved. This CDR3 contains 14 residues. The V and J ends lost 6 bases and 7 bases respectively, with 16 bases between them. Germline-derived CDR1 and CDR2 are MNHEY and SVGEGT.

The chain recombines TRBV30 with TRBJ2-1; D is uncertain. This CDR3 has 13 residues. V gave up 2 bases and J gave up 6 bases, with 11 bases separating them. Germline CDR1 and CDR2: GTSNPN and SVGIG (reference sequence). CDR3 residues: CAWSSQRTNEQFF. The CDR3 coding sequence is TGTGCCTGGAGTTCTCAACGGACCAATGAGCAGTTCTTC.

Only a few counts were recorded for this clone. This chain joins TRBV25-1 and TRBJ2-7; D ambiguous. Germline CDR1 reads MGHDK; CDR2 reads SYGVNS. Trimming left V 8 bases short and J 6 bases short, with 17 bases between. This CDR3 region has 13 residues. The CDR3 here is CASAGPQLGEQYF. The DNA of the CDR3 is TGTGCCAGCGCCGGGCCACAGCTAGGCGAGCAGTACTTC.

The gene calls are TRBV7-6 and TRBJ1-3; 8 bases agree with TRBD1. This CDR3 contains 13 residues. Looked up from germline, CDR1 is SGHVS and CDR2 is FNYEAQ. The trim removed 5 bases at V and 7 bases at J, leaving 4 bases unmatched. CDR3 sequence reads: CASSSRTGNTIYF. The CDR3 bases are TGTGCCAGCAGCAGCAGGACAGGGAACACCATATATTTT.

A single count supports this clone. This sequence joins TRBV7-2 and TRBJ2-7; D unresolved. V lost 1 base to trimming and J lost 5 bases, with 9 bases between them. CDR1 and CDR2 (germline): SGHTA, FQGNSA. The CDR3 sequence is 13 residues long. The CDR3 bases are TGTGCCAGCAGCTTAGAGGTACTCGACGAGCAGTACTTC. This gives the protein CASSLEVLDEQYF.

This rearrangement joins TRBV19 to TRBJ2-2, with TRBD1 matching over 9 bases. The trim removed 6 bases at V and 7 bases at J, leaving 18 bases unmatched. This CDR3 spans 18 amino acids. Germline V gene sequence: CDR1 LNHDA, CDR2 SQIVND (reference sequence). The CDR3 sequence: CASRPGQGPLVDDGELFF. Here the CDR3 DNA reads TGTGCCAGTAGACCGGGACAGGGCCCTCTGGTAGATGACGGGGAGCTGTTTTTT.

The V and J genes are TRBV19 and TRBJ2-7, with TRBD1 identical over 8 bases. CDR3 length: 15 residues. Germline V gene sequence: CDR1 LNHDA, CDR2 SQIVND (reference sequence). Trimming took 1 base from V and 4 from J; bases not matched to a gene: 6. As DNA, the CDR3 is TGTGCCAGTAGTATAGCCGGGACAGGCGATTACGAGCAGTACTTC. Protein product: CASSIAGTGDYEQYF.

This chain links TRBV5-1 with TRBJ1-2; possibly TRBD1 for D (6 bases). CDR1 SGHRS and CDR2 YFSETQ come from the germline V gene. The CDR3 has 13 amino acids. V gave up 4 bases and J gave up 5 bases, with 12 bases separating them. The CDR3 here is CASSMEQGYGYTF. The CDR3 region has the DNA TGCGCCAGCAGCATGGAACAGGGTTATGGCTACACCTTC.

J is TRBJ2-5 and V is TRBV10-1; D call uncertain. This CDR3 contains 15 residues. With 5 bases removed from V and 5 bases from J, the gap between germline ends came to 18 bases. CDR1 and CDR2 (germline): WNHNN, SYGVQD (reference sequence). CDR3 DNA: TGCGCCAGCAGTAAAACGGACGACGAGTTTGAGACCCAGTACTTC. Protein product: CASSKTDDEFETQYF.

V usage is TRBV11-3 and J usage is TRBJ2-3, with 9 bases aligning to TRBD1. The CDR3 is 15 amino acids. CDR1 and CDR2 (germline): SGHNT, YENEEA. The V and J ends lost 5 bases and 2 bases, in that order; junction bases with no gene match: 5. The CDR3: CASSPGTGNTDTQYF. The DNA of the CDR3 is TGTGCCAGCAGCCCGGGGACAGGGAACACAGATACGCAGTATTTT.

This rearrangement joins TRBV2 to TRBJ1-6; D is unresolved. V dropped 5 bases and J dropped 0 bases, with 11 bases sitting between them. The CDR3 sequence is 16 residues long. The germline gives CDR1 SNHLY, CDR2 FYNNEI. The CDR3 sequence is CASSPDRRSYNSPLHF. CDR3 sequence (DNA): TGTGCCAGCAGTCCTGACCGACGCTCCTATAATTCACCCCTCCACTTT.

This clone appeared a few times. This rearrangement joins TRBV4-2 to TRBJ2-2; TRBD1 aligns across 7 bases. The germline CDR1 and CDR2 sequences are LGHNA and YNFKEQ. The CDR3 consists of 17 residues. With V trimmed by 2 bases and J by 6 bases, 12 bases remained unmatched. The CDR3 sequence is CASSQKAGTDFPGELFF. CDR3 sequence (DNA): TGTGCCAGCAGCCAAAAGGCCGGGACAGATTTTCCCGGGGAGCTGTTTTTT.

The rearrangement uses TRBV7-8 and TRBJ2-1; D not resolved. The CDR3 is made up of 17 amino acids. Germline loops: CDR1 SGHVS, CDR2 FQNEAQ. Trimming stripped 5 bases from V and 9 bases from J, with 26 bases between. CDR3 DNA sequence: TGTGCCAGCAGCCGATACTCCCCAGGCAACCGTCTGACTGAGCAGTTCTTC. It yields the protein CASSRYSPGNRLTEQFF.